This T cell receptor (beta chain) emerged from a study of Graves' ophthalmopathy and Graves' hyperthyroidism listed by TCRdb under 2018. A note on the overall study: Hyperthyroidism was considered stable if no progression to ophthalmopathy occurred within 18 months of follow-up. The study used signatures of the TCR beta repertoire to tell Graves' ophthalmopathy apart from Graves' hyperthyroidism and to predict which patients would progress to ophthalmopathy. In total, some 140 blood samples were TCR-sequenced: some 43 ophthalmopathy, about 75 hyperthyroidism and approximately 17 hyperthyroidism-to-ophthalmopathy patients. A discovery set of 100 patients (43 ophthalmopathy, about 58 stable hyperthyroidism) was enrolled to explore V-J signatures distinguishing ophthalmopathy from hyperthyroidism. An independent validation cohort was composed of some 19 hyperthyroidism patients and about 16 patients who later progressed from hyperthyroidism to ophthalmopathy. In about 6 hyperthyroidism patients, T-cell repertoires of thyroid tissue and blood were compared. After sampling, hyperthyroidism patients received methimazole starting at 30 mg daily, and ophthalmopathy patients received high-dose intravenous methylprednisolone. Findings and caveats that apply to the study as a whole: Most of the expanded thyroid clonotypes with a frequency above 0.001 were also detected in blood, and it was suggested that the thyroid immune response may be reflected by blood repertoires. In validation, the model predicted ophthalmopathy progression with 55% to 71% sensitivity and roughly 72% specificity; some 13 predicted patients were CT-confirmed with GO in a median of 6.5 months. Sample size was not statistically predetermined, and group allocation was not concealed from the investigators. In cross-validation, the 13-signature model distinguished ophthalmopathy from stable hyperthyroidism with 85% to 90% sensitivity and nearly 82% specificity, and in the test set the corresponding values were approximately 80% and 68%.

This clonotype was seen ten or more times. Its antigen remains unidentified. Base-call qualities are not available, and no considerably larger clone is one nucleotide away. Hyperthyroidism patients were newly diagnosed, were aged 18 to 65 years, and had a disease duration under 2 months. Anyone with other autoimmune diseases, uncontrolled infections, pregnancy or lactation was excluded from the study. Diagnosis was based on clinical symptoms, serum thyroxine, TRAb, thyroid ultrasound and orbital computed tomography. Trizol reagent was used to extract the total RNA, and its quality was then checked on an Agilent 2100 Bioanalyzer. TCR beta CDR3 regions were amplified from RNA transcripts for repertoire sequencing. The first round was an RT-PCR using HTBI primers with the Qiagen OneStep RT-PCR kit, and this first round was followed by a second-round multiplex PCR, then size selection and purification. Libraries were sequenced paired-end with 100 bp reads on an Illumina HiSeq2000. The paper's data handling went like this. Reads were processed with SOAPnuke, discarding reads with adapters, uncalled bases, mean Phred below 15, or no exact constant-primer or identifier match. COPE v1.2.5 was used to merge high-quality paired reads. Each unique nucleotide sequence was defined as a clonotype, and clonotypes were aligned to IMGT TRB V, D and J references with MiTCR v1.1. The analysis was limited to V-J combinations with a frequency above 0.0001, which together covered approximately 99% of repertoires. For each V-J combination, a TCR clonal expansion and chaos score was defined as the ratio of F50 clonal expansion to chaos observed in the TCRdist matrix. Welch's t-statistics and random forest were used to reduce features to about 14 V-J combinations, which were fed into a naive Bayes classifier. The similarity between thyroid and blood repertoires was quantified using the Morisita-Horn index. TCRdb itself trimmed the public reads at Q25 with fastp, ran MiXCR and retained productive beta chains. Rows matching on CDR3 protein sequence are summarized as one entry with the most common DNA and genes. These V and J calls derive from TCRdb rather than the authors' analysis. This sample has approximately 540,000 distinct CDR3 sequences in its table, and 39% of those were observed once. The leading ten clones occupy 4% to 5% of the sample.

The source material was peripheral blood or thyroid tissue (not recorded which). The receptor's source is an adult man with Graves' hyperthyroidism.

The CDR3 corresponds to CATSTGGNTGELFF. The nucleotides read TGTGCCACCAGCACAGGGGGTAACACCGGGGAGCTGTTTTTT. Here the chain combines TRBV15 and TRBJ2-2; 7 central nucleotides agree with TRBD1. The germline V gene encodes CDR1 LNHNV and CDR2 YYDKDF (reference sequence). Including cysteine and phenylalanine, the CDR3 has 14 amino acids. Of all the DNA, just the CDR3 is kept, 42 bases in frame from base 1. At the junction V is shortened by 4 bases and J by 2 bases; bases outside the gene matches: 1.